The 3 T cell receptor beta chains listed next were all sequenced from one sample in a study of metastatic and nonmetastatic thyroid tumors. Treatment of any kind had been given to no patient before thyroid surgery. TCRdb re-called the PCR reads with MiXCR. This sample has approximately 82,000 clones; around 12% occur once, and the top ten carry 7% to 10%. Material for sequencing was tumor tissue. The receptors originated from a female donor with papillary thyroid cancer or a benign thyroid nodule (not recorded which). Some clones in this sample may be carry-over from other donors' samples.

This clone has a count of ten or more. The chain employs TRBV28 and TRBJ1-2; possible D gene TRBD1, 6 bases. Trimming removed 5 bases at V and 4 bases at J, with 8 bases between. The CDR3 consists of 12 residues. Per germline, CDR1 MDHEN and CDR2 SYDVKM. CDR3 DNA sequence: TGTGCCAGCAGTACGACAGGCTATGGCTACACCTTC. Translated: CASSTTGYGYTF.

This clone was seen ten or more times. V usage is TRBV4-1 and J usage is TRBJ1-2, with D uncertain. The V and J ends lost 7 bases and 1 base respectively, with 16 bases between them. This CDR3 spans 15 amino acids. Germline V gene sequence: CDR1 MGHRA, CDR2 YSYEKL. CDR3 sequence: CASTQNGLNNYGYTF. In DNA, the CDR3 is TGCGCCAGCACCCAGAATGGACTTAATAACTATGGCTACACCTTC.

This sequence joins TRBV4-1 and TRBJ1-6; the D is unclear. Trimming removed 3 bases from V and 8 bases from J, with 14 bases in between. The CDR3 is 15 amino acids. Looked up from germline, CDR1 is MGHRA and CDR2 is YSYEKL. CDR3 amino acids: CASSHPDSPHSPLHF. The CDR3 nucleotides read TGCGCCAGCAGCCACCCGGACTCACCCCATTCACCCCTCCACTTT.